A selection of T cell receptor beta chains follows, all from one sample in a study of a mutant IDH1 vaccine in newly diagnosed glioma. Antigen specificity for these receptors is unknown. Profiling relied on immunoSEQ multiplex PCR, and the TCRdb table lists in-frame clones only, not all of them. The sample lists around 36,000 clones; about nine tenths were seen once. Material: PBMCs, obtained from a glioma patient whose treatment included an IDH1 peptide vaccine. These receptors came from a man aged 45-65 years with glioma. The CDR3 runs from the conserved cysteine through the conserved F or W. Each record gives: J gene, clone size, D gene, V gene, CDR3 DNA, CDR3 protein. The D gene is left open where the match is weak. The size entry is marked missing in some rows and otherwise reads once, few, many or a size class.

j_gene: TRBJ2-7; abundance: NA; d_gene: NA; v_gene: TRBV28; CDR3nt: TGTGCCAGCAGGCCTTGGGTCACGGCCTACGAGCAGTACTTC; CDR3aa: CASRPWVTAYEQYF
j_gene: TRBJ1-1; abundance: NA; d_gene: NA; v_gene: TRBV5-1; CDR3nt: TGCGCCAGCAGCTTGGAGGACGCAAACTCGAACACTGAAGCTTTCTTT; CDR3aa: CASSLEDANSNTEAFF
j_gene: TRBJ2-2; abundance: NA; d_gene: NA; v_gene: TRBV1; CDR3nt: TGCACCAGCACCGGAAACAGTGCCGGGGAGCTGTTTTTT; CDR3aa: CTSTGNSAGELFF
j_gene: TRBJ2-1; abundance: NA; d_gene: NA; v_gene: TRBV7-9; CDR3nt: TGTGCCAGCAGGACCGGCAGGTACAATGAGCAGTTCTTC; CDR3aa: CASRTGRYNEQFF
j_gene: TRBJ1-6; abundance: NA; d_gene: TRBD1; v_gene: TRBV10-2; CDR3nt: TGCGCCAGCACCGGACAGGGGGCGTCCTATAATTCACCCCTCCACTTT; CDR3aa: CASTGQGASYNSPLHF
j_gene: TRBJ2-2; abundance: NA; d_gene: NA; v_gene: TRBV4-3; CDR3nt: TGCGCCAGCAGCCAACCGACTGGCGGGGAGCTGTTTTTT; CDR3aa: CASSQPTGGELFF
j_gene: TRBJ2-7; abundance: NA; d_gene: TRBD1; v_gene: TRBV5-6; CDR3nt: TGTGCCAGCAGCTTGAAGGGGGCCACGGCCGAGCAGTACTTC; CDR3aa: CASSLKGATAEQYF
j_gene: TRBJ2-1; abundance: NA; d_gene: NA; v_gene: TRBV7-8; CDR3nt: TGTGCCAGCAGCTTAGGAATTGACAATGAGCAGTTCTTC; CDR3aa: CASSLGIDNEQFF
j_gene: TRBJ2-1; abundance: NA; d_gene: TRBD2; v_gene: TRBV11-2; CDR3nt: TGTGCCAGCAACCCGGCCGAGGCGGGGGGATACAATGAGCAGTTCTTC; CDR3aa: CASNPAEAGGYNEQFF
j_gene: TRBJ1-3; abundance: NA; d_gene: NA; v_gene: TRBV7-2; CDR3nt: TGTGCCAGCAGCTTAGAGTTACAGGGCGGAAACACCATATATTTT; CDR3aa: CASSLELQGGNTIYF
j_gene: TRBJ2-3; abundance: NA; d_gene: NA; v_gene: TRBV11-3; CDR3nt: TGTGCCAGCAGCTTCCAGGGCACAGATACGCAGTATTTT; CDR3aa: CASSFQGTDTQYF
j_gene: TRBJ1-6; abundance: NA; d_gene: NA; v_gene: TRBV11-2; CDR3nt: TGTGCCAGCAGCTTAGTTATGGGCACCCTCCACTTT; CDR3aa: CASSLVMGTLHF
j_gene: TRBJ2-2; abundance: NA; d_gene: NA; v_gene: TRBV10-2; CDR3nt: TGCGCCAGCAGTGATGTGCGGTGGACACTGAACACCGGGGAGCTGTTTTTT; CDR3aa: CASSDVRWTLNTGELFF
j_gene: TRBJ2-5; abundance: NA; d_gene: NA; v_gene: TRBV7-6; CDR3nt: TGTGCCAGCAGCTTAGCAATAGAGGGTATTGCGACCCAGTACTTC; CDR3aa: CASSLAIEGIATQYF
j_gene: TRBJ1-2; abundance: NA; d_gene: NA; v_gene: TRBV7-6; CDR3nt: TGTGCCAGCAACAACGGGGGCGAAGGTGGCTACACCTTC; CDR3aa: CASNNGGEGGYTF
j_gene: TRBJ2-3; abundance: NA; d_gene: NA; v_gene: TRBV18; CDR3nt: TGTGCCAGCTCACCACCGAACAGGGTGGCAGATACGCAGTATTTT; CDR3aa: CASSPPNRVADTQYF
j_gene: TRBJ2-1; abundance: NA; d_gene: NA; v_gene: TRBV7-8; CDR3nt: TGTGCCAGCCGGCGGAGGCATGAGCAGTTCTTC; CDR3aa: CASRRRHEQFF
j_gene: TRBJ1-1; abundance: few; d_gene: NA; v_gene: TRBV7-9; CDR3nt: TGTGCCAGCAGCGGCCCCGAGTGGAACACTGAAGCTTTCTTT; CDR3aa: CASSGPEWNTEAFF
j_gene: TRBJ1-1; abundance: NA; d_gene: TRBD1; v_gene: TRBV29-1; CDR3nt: TGCAGCGTCACGACAGGGGGTAACACTGAAGCTTTCTTT; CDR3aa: CSVTTGGNTEAFF
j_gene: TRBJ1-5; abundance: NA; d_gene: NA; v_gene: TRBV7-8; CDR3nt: TGTGCCAGCAGCTTAGCGCTGGGGGGTTCGGGACAGCCCCAGCATTTT; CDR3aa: CASSLALGGSGQPQHF
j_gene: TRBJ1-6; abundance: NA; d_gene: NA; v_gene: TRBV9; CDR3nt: TGTGCCAGCAGCGCCCGACACGGTTCACCCCTCCACTTT; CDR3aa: CASSARHGSPLHF
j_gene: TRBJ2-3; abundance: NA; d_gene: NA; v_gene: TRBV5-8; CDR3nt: TGTGCCAGCAGCCGCGCGCAGGGGGGGGTTTGGGGCACAGATACGCAGTATTTT; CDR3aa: CASSRAQGGVWGTDTQYF
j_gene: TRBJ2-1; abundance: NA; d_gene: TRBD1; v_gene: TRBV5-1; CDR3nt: TGCGCCAGCAGCGTATCCGGGACAGGGGACACCTCCAGTGAGCAGTTCTTC; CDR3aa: CASSVSGTGDTSSEQFF
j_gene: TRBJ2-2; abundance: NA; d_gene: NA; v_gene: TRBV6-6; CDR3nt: TGTGCCAGCAGTGGAGGGGACAATAGATACACCGGGGAGCTGTTTTTT; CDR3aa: CASSGGDNRYTGELFF
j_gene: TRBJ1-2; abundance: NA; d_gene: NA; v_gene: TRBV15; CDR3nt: TGTGCCACCAGCAACCAACAGGGAACGATCCGAGGCTACACCTTC; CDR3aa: CATSNQQGTIRGYTF
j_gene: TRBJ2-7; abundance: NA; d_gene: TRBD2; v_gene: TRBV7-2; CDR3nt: TGTGCCAGCAGCCCTGGACACGGGGGGGAGCAGTACTTC; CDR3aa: CASSPGHGGEQYF
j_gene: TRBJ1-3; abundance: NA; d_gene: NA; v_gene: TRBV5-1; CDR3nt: TGCGCCAGCAGCTTGGATACGGGAGGGTCTGGAAACACCATATATTTT; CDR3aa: CASSLDTGGSGNTIYF
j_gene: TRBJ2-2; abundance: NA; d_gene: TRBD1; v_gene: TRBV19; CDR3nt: TGTGCCAGTAGTGCCAGGACAGGGAAGGCGAACACCGGGGAGCTGTTTTTT; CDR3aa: CASSARTGKANTGELFF
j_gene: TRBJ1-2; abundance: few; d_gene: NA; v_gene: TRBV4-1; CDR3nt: TGCGCCAGCAGCCCCTCGTGGCAGGGGATCTATGGCTACACCTTC; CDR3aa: CASSPSWQGIYGYTF
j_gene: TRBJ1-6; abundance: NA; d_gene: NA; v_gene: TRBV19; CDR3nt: TGTGCCAGTAGTATAGCCAGGACTAACTCACCCCTCCACTTT; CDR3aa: CASSIARTNSPLHF
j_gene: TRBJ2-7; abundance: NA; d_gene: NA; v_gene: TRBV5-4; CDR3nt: TGTGCCAGCAGACAAGAACTAGACTACGAGCAGTACTTC; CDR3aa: CASRQELDYEQYF
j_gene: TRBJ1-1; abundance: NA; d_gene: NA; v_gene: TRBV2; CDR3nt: TGTGCCAGCAAAAAGGCACCTCTGAACACTGAAGCTTTCTTT; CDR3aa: CASKKAPLNTEAFF
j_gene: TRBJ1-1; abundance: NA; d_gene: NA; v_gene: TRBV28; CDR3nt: TGTGCCAGCAGTTTCCTTCACGGGACACCGAACACTGAAGCTTTCTTT; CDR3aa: CASSFLHGTPNTEAFF
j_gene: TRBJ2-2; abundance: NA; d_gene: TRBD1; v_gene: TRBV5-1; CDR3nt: TGCGCCAGCAGCTGGACAGGACCCGGGGAGCTGTTTTTT; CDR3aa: CASSWTGPGELFF
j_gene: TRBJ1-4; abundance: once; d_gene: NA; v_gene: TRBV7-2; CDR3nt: TGTGCCAGCAGCTTAAGTCAGGGTGGGGGGGAAAAACTGTTTTTT; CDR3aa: CASSLSQGGGEKLFF
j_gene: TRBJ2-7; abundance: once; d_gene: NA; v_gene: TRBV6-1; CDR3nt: TGTGCCAGCAGTGAATCAGGACATCACTACGAGCAGTACTTC; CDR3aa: CASSESGHHYEQYF
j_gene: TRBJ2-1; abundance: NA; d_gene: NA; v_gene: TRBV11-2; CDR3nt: TGTGCCAGCAGCTTTATTACGGGGAGCTCCTACAATGAGCAGTTCTTC; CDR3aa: CASSFITGSSYNEQFF
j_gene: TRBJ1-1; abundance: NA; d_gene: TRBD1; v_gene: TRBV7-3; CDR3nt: TGTGCCAGCAGCCTCGACAGGGATACTGAAGCTTTCTTT; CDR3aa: CASSLDRDTEAFF
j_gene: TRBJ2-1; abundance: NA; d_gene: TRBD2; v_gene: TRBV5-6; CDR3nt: TGTGCCAGCAGCTATGGGGGGGTACGGTTCTTC; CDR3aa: CASSYGGVRFF
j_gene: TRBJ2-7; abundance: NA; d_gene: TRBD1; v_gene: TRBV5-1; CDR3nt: TGCGCCAGCAGCCCGAGAGGGACAGGGATCACCTACGAGCAGTACTTC; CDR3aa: CASSPRGTGITYEQYF
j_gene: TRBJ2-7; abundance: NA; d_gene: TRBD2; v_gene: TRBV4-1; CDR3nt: TGCGCCAGCAGCCAAGGGTTTAGGCTAGCGGGTACCTACGAGCAGTACTTC; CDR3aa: CASSQGFRLAGTYEQYF
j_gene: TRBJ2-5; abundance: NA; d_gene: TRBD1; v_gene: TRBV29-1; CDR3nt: TGCAGCGTGACAGGGTTCGAAGAGACCCAGTACTTC; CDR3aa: CSVTGFEETQYF
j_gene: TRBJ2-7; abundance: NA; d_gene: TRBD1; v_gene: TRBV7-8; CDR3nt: TGTGCCAGCAGCCTCGGACAGGTGCTCGAGCAGTACTTC; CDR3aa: CASSLGQVLEQYF
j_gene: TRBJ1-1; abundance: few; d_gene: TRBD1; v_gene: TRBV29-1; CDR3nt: TGCAGCGTTGATCAGGGACAGGCGAACACTGAAGCTTTCTTT; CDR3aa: CSVDQGQANTEAFF
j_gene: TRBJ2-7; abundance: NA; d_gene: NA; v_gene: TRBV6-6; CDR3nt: TGTGCCAGCAGTTCTCTAGGAGCCGAGCAGTACTTC; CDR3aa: CASSSLGAEQYF
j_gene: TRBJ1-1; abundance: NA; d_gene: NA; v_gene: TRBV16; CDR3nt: TGTGCCAGCAGCCAATCTGGGTCGGGGAACACTGAAGCTTTCTTT; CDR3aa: CASSQSGSGNTEAFF
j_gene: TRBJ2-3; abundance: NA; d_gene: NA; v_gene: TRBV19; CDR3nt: TGTGCCAGTAGTATAGGGCTAGCTAAAGATACGCAGTATTTT; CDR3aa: CASSIGLAKDTQYF
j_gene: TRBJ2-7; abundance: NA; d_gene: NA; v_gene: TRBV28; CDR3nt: TGTGCCAGCAGCCAAAACAGGGACGAGCAGTACTTC; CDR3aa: CASSQNRDEQYF
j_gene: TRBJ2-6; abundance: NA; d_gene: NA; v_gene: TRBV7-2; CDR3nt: TGTGCCAGCGTCACTCCTGGGGCCAACGTCCTGACTTTC; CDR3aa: CASVTPGANVLTF
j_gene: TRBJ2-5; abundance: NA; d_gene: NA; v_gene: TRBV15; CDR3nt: TGTGCCACCAGCAGAGCCGAGGTAATAGCGGATACCCAGTACTTC; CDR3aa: CATSRAEVIADTQYF
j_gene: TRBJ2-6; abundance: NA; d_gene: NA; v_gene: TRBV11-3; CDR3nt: TGTGCCAGCAGCGGACGCGACAACGTCCTGACTTTC; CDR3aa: CASSGRDNVLTF
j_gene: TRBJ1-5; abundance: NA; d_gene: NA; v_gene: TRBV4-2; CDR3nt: TGTGCCAGCAGCCAAGCAATGGACAGTTCCCAGCCCCAGCATTTT; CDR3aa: CASSQAMDSSQPQHF
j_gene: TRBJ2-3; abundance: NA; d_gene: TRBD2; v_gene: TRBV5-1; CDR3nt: TGCGCCAGCAGCTCTAGCGGTATCACAGATACGCAGTATTTT; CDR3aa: CASSSSGITDTQYF